Listed here is a single TCR beta chain. Its antigen is unknown. The CDR3 is 16 residues long. Trimming took 5 bases from V and 1 from J; bases not matched to a gene: 10. Germline loops: CDR1 KGHSH, CDR2 LQKENI. This specimen belongs to a study of CD4 T cells in relation to SARS-CoV-2 and coronaviruses. Study in general: A couple of subjects were Hispanic; patients were roughly eight males and 4 females.

Overall study results and limits: No crossreactivity against non-spike viral proteins was tested here.

TCRdb keeps only in-frame clones here, not all; method: immunoSEQ multiplex PCR. Of around 11,000 clones listed, approximately 87% are singletons. This sequence joins TRBV18 and TRBJ2-7; 8 bases align to TRBD2. Material for sequencing was naive CD4+ T cells from PBMCs. Subset in this sample: naive CD4+ T cells isolated by negative enrichment. The sequence came from an adult with COVID-19. DNA for the CDR3: TGTGCCAGCTCATCCCCCGGGAGGGGTAGTTCCTACGAGCAGTACTTC. Translation gives CASSSPGRGSSYEQYF.